Described below is a single T cell receptor beta chain sequence and its context. Its antigen is not known. The sample belongs to a study of blood T cells in healthy people across ages. Whole-study context: About one barcoded beta molecule was captured per two T cells (by template switching). Study-level findings and limits: Estimated diversity that came from one million T cells was considered an underestimate. A greater number of naive CD4+ cells and higher diversity distinguished long-lived donors from aged donors.

Germline V lookup: CDR1 SGHRS, CDR2 YFSETQ. The CDR3 consists of 17 residues. Combining a sample-barcoded 5' primer with a J-beta primer mix, a second PCR ran for roughly 7 to 11 cycles. Each of the cDNA molecules was tagged by a template-switch adaptor with 12 random nucleotides. TCRdb re-derived calls from the 5' RACE reads in MiXCR, one entry per CDR3 protein. The sample lists 1.2 million to 1.5 million distinct CDR3 sequences, around 59% occurring once. This clonotype was obtained from a man between 18 and 29 years old in good health. The V and J genes are TRBV5-1 and TRBJ2-1, with D tentatively TRBD1 (5 bases). Matching the DNA end better, TRBJ2-7 makes the J call doubtful. Sequenced: blood. The chain's CDR3 is CASSLGPQGNSYNEQYF. The CDR3 bases are TGCGCCAGCAGCTTGGGACCGCAGGGAAACTCCTACAATGAGCAGTACTTC.